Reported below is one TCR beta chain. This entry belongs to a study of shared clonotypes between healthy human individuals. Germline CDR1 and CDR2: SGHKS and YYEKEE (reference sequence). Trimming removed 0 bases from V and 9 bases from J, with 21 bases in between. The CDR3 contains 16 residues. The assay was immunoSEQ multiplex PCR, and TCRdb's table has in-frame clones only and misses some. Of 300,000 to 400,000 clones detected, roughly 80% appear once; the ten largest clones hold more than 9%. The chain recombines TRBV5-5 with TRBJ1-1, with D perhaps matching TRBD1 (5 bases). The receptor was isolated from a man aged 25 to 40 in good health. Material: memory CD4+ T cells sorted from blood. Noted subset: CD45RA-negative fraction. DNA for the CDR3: TGTGCCAGCAGCTTGGTAGGGGTTAGCGCTGGAAGTAAAGCTTTCTTT. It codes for CASSLVGVSAGSKAFF.